These 24 T cell receptor beta chains came from one sample sequenced in a study of human T cells and chemical hapten exposure. Documented time point: patch test 1, 2 weeks after DPC sensitization. Treatment reported: therapeutic diphenylcyclopropenone sensitization with weekly scalp DPC. TCRdb passed the RACE reads through MiXCR, listing each CDR3 protein once. The repertoire has roughly 180,000 distinct CDR3 sequences, 20% to 25% of them found once; the top ten carry about 6.7%. The specimen was whole blood, collected in connection with sensitization to the hapten diphenylcyclopropenone (DPC). All receptors derive from a woman aged 45-60 years with alopecia areata. Some clones in this sample may be carry-over from other donors' samples.

This chain connects TRBV12-3 or TRBV12-4 to TRBJ1-3, with D tentatively TRBD1 (6 bases). Trimming removed 3 bases at V and 5 bases at J, with 20 bases between. The CDR3 runs 17 residues. This chain's CDR3 is CASSLGRGGRSRNTIYF. CDR3 coding DNA: TGTGCCAGCAGTTTGGGCCGAGGGGGGCGATCGAGAAACACCATATATTTT.

This clonotype was seen just once. Germline and junction disagree at one end, which may indicate a read error. The chain has TRBV3-1 and TRBJ1-2; no reliable D call. The CDR3 is made up of 13 amino acids. Germline V gives CDR1 LGHDT, CDR2 YNNKEL (reference sequence). The CDR3 nucleotides read TGTGCCAGCAGCCAGGAACAAGTAAATGGCTACAACTTC. The encoded protein is CASSQEQVNGYNF.

V gene TRBV6-5 combines with J gene TRBJ2-5, with D tentatively TRBD2 (5 bases). Deletions cut 4 bases from V and 3 bases from J, with 15 bases between. The length of the CDR3 is 15 residues. Looked up from germline, CDR1 is MNHEY and CDR2 is SVGAGI. CDR3 amino acids: CASSWAGAREETQYF. The DNA of the CDR3 is TGTGCCAGCAGTTGGGCAGGAGCGAGGGAAGAGACCCAGTACTTC.

This clonotype has a handful of counts. This chain connects TRBV20-1 to TRBJ2-7; no reliable D call. Trimming left V 4 bases short and J 0 bases short, with 16 bases between. The CDR3 runs to 15 residues. Per the germline V gene, CDR1 is DFQATT and CDR2 is SNEGSKA (reference sequence). CDR3 coding DNA: TGCAGTGCTAAACTGGAAGCGATTAGCTCCTACGAGCAGTACTTC. Protein sequence: CSAKLEAISSYEQYF.

This clonotype was picked up a small number of times. The chain couples TRBV6-5 to TRBJ2-3; D is unresolved. Germline lookup yields CDR1 MNHEY and CDR2 SVGAGI. There are 16 residues in the CDR3. With 2 bases removed from V and 4 bases from J, the gap between germline ends came to 16 bases. The CDR3 region is CASSYLGPTGPDTQYF. The CDR3 bases are TGTGCCAGCAGTTACCTTGGACCCACCGGGCCAGATACGCAGTATTTT.

The chain couples TRBV5-5 to TRBJ1-1; TRBD1 agrees at 8 bases. J gave up 11 bases and V 2 bases, and 5 bases lay outside the gene matches. Germline V gives CDR1 SGHKS, CDR2 YYEKEE (reference sequence). This CDR3 has 12 amino acids. CDR3 in amino acids: CASSFRGQWAFF. The CDR3 region has the DNA TGTGCCAGCAGCTTCAGGGGGCAGTGGGCTTTCTTT.

This chain connects TRBV12-3 or TRBV12-4 to TRBJ1-2; 8 bases match TRBD1. CDR3 length equals 14 residues. V was pared by 4 bases and J by 8 bases, with 9 bases of the junction left unmatched. The CDR3 DNA follows: TGTGCCAGCAGTTCCCGAAGGACAGGGAAGGGCTACACCTTC. Translation gives CASSSRRTGKGYTF.

This clonotype was seen many times. The chain employs TRBV10-3 and TRBJ2-1, with 8 bases lining up with TRBD2. The germline gives CDR1 ENHRY, CDR2 SYGVKD. There are 16 residues in the CDR3. V shed 0 bases, J shed 5 bases, and the junction held 6 bases outside the gene matches. The CDR3 is CAISESGAGANNEQFF. DNA for the CDR3: TGTGCCATCAGTGAGTCGGGAGCGGGAGCGAACAATGAGCAGTTCTTC.

Written as DNA, the CDR3 is TGCAGCGTTTCACAGGGGTCCTACGAGCAGTACTTC. This sequence encodes CSVSQGSYEQYF. The chain employs TRBV29-1 and TRBJ2-7, with 7 bases that match TRBD1. There are 12 residues in the CDR3. V shed 5 bases and J 1 base; nucleotides not matched to a gene: 2. The germline V gene has CDR1 SQVTM and CDR2 ANQGSEA.

The gene calls are TRBV10-3 and TRBJ2-5; weak D call: TRBD1 (6 bases). This CDR3 is built from 16 residues. V lost 6 bases and J 2 bases, leaving 19 bases between the germline ends. Germline assignment: CDR1 ENHRY and CDR2 SYGVKD. The CDR3 region has the DNA TGTGCCATCAGCCAGACCGAGGGGGTGAGACAAGAGACCCAGTACTTC. It specifies CAISQTEGVRQETQYF.

The chain couples TRBV29-1 to TRBJ2-3, with 8 bases lining up with TRBD1. The germline CDR1 and CDR2 sequences are SQVTM and ANQGSEA. The CDR3 is 13 amino acids. Trimming removed 7 bases from V and 4 bases from J; junction bases left unmatched: 7. CDR3 sequence reads: CSALKDRADTQYF. CDR3 nucleotides: TGCAGCGCCCTGAAGGACAGGGCAGATACGCAGTATTTT.

This chain uses TRBV27 with TRBJ2-7; 7 bases are a match to TRBD1. J gave up 0 bases and V 4 bases, and 6 bases lay outside the gene matches. CDR1 MNHEY and CDR2 SMNVEV come from the germline V gene (reference sequence). CDR3 size: 15 residues. Here the CDR3 reads CASSSGQASSYEQYF. CDR3 bases: TGTGCCAGCAGTTCCGGACAGGCCAGCTCCTACGAGCAGTACTTC.

This clonotype turned up a few times. V usage is TRBV7-2 and J usage is TRBJ2-3; 12 bases align to TRBD2. The V gene's germline CDR1 is SGHTA and CDR2 FQGNSA. V lost 1 base to trimming and J lost 4 bases; unmatched junction nucleotides: 3. CDR3 size: 16 residues. The CDR3 coding sequence is TGTGCCAGCAGCTTAGGTCCTAGCGGGAGGGCAGATACGCAGTATTTT. The encoded protein is CASSLGPSGRADTQYF.

This chain connects TRBV20-1 to TRBJ2-1, with D possibly matching TRBD2 (6 bases). The CDR3 length is 15 residues. CDR1 is DFQATT and CDR2 is SNEGSKA in the germline V gene (reference sequence). V was clipped by 5 bases and J by 10 bases, with 24 bases between them. As DNA, the CDR3 is TGCAGTGCTTACGGGACTCTAGCCAGCTCAAGAGAGCAGTTCTTC. Translation: CSAYGTLASSREQFF.

This clonotype was detected only a few times. In nucleotides, the CDR3 is TGCAGCGCTCTGGACAGCGCGAACACCGGGGAGCTGTTTTTT. Translating it yields CSALDSANTGELFF. This chain uses TRBV29-1 with TRBJ2-2, with D tentatively TRBD1 (6 bases). Trimming stripped 7 bases from V and 0 bases from J, with 12 bases between. This CDR3 comprises 14 residues. CDR1 is SQVTM, CDR2 ANQGSEA, per germline.

V usage is TRBV6-1 and J usage is TRBJ2-7; D not resolved. Germline CDR1 is MNHNS and CDR2 is SASEGT. This CDR3 has 11 amino acids. Trimming left V 3 bases short and J 6 bases short, with 6 bases between. The CDR3 spells CASSESGEQYF. CDR3 DNA sequence: TGTGCCAGCAGTGAGAGTGGCGAGCAGTACTTC.

The J gene is TRBJ2-6, the V gene TRBV6-2 or TRBV6-3; 7 bases fit TRBD2. Germline trimming cut 2 bases from V and 4 bases from J; bases unmatched to any gene: 14. Germline lookup yields CDR1 MNHEY and CDR2 SVGEGT. This CDR3 comprises 19 residues. Written as DNA, the CDR3 is TGTGCCAGCAGTTACCCGCGGGCTAGCGGACTCTCCGGGGCCAACGTCCTGACTTTC. It specifies CASSYPRASGLSGANVLTF.

This chain connects TRBV27 to TRBJ2-1, with 11 bases identical to TRBD2. Germline V lookup: CDR1 MNHEY, CDR2 SMNVEV (reference sequence). With V trimmed by 5 bases and J by 2 bases, 2 bases remained unmatched. The CDR3 covers 15 residues. The CDR3 coding sequence is TGTGCCAGCAGTATGGGACTAGCGGCCTACAATGAGCAGTTCTTC. Protein sequence: CASSMGLAAYNEQFF.

This chain connects TRBV20-1 to TRBJ1-5; D is unresolved. The CDR3 runs 11 residues. V was shortened by 6 bases and J by 5 bases, with 8 bases between the two germline ends. The germline V gene has CDR1 DFQATT and CDR2 SNEGSKA (reference sequence). This chain's CDR3 is CSARRDQPQHF. CDR3 DNA sequence: TGCAGTGCCCGAAGAGATCAGCCCCAGCATTTT.

This clonotype was detected many times. The CDR3 reads CSASRTDTQYF. DNA for the CDR3: TGCAGCGCATCCCGGACAGATACGCAGTATTTT. The rearrangement joins TRBV20-1 to TRBJ2-3; D is unclear. Germline V lookup: CDR1 DFQATT, CDR2 SNEGSKA (reference sequence). The CDR3 is 11 residues long.

This clonotype was detected a few times. The chain uses TRBV5-1 and TRBJ1-5; a weak D match, TRBD1 (6 bases). Germline CDR1 and CDR2: SGHRS and YFSETQ. V lost 0 bases, J lost 2 bases, and 12 bases lay in between. The CDR3 has 16 amino acids. CDR3 sequence: CASSLERGRRNQPQHF. CDR3 DNA sequence: TGCGCCAGCAGCTTGGAGCGGGGGCGACGCAATCAGCCCCAGCATTTT.

The chain has TRBV29-1 and TRBJ1-3; D is uncertain. This CDR3 contains 12 residues. Trimming took off 1 base at V and 4 bases at J, with 5 bases between the two ends. In germline, CDR1 is SQVTM, CDR2 ANQGSEA. CDR3 amino acids: CSVEVTGNTIYF. The CDR3 coding sequence is TGCAGCGTTGAAGTGACCGGAAACACCATATATTTT.

In this sample, this clonotype turned up a few times. The chain joins TRBV20-1 to TRBJ2-3; tentative D call: TRBD1 (6 bases). The length of the CDR3 is 14 residues. Germline CDR1 DFQATT, CDR2 SNEGSKA (reference sequence). The ends were cut back, 6 bases at V and 8 bases at J, with 21 bases in the middle. The CDR3 protein is CSARDPLLGGTQYF. CDR3 nucleotides: TGCAGTGCGCGTGACCCCCTCCTAGGGGGTACGCAGTATTTT.

This clonotype appeared a few times. The chain carries TRBV20-1 and TRBJ1-2; 7 nucleotides agree with TRBD1. V was pared by 3 bases and J by 2 bases, with 6 bases of the junction left unmatched. CDR3 size: 14 residues. The germline V gene has CDR1 DFQATT and CDR2 SNEGSKA (reference sequence). For the CDR3, the DNA is TGCAGTGCTAGGGGTAGACAGGGAAACTATGGCTACACCTTC. It codes for CSARGRQGNYGYTF.